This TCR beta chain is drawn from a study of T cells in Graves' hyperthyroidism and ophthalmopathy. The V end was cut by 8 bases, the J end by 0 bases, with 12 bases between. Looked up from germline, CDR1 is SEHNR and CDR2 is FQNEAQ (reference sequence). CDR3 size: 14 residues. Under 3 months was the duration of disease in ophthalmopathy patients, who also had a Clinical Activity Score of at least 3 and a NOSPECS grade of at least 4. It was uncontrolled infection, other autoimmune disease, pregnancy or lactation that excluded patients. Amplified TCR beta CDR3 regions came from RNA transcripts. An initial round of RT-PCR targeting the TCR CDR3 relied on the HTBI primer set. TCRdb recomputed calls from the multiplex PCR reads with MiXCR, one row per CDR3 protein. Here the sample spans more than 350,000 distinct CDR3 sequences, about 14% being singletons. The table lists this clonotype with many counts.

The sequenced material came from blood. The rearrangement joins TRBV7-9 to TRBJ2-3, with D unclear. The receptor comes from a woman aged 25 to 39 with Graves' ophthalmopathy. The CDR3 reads CASHGLTSTDTQYF. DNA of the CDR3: TGTGCCAGCCATGGGCTGACTAGCACAGATACGCAGTATTTT. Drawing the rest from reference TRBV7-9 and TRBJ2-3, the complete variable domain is DTGVSQNPRHKITKRGQNVTFRCDPISEHNRLYWYRQTLGQGPEFLTYFQNEAQLEKSRLLSDRFSAERPKGSFSTLEIQRTEQGDSAMYLCASHGLTSTDTQYFGPGTRLTVL.